The rows below give T cell receptor beta chains drawn from one sample of a study of immune heterogeneity within non-small cell lung tumors. TCRdb called the multiplex PCR reads again in MiXCR, with one record for every CDR3 protein. The sample yields about 21,000 distinct CDR3 sequences, about 29% seen once. The sample consisted of lung tumor tissue. The receptors derive from a man aged 35 to 55 with non-small cell lung cancer. Each CDR3 is given with its conserved first and last residue. The D gene is left open where the match is weak. Some rows have no size entry. The others give once, few or many, or a class for an expanded clone.

d_gene	abundance	j_gene	v_gene	CDR3nt	CDR3aa
.	.	TRBJ2-5	TRBV9	TGTGCCAGCAGCGCCCAGGCGCCCGGGGAACACGGACCGGAGACCCAGTACTTC	CASSAQAPGEHGPETQYF
.	.	TRBJ2-2	TRBV28	TGTGCCAGCAGTTTAGGGGCTAGCCTCTTCATCGGGGAGCTGTTTTTT	CASSLGASLFIGELFF
.	once	TRBJ2-1	TRBV29-1	TGCAGCGTAGGAACGGGTAATGAGCAGTTCTTC	CSVGTGNEQFF
.	.	TRBJ1-3	TRBV5-1	TGCGCCAGCAGCGACGGGACAAGCATCTCTGGAAACACCATATATTTT	CASSDGTSISGNTIYF
.	.	TRBJ1-1	TRBV6-4	TGTGCCAACAATACCCGAGGGGGAGGCACTGAAGCTTTCTTT	CANNTRGGGTEAFF
.	few	TRBJ2-6	TRBV5-1	TGCGCCAGCAGCTTGGGGAACTCTGGGGCCAACGTCCTGACTTTC	CASSLGNSGANVLTF
TRBD2	many	TRBJ2-3	TRBV12-3/TRBV12-4	TGTGCCAGCAGTATTAGCGGGACGGCCCCAGATACGCAGTATTTT	CASSISGTAPDTQYF
.	medium-sized	TRBJ2-7	TRBV11-3	TGTGCCAGCAGCTTGGACTACGAGCAGTACTTC	CASSLDYEQYF
TRBD1	many	TRBJ2-5	TRBV11-1	TGTGCCAGCAGCCCGGGGTCAGGGGGCGTAAAGACCCAGTACTTC	CASSPGSGGVKTQYF
.	.	TRBJ2-1	TRBV14	TGTTCCAGCAGCCTACTAACCTACAATGAGCAGTTCTTC	CSSSLLTYNEQFF
.	many	TRBJ1-2	TRBV11-1	TGTGCCAGCAGCTTATCTAACTATGGCTACACCTTC	CASSLSNYGYTF
TRBD1	.	TRBJ1-1	TRBV10-3	TGTGTCATCAGTGAGACAGGGCCCGCTGAAGCTTTCTTT	CVISETGPAEAFF
.	once	TRBJ1-1	TRBV18	TGTGCCAGCTCACCAAAGCCCCAAGACACTGAAGCTTTCTTT	CASSPKPQDTEAFF
TRBD2	few	TRBJ2-2	TRBV11-3	TGTGCCAGCAGCTTAGCCCCAACTAGCGACTATAACACCGGGGAGCTGTTTTTT	CASSLAPTSDYNTGELFF
.	few	TRBJ1-1	TRBV14	TGTGCCAGCAGCCCTTTTTGGAACACTGAAGCTTTCTTT	CASSPFWNTEAFF
.	medium-sized	TRBJ1-5	TRBV6-1	TGTGCCAGCAGTGACAGGGTATGGGGAGCCCAGCATTTT	CASSDRVWGAQHF
.	.	TRBJ2-5	TRBV11-2	TGTGCCAGCAGCCAAAACCCGACGGACCGAGAGACCCAGTACTTC	CASSQNPTDRETQYF
TRBD1	.	TRBJ1-6	TRBV5-8	TGTGCCAGCGGAAGGGACAGGGATAATTCACCCCTCCACTTT	CASGRDRDNSPLHF
TRBD1	few	TRBJ2-5	TRBV6-2/TRBV6-3	TGTGCCAGCAGTCCAAGGACAGGGGCAGGGACCCAGTACTTC	CASSPRTGAGTQYF
TRBD1	.	TRBJ1-1	TRBV12-3/TRBV12-4	TGTGCCAGCTCTAAACAGGGGATCGACACTGAAGCTTTCTTT	CASSKQGIDTEAFF
TRBD2	.	TRBJ2-7	TRBV10-3	TGTGCCGCCGCACCGACGCTAGCGGACTCCTACGAGCAGTACTTC	CAAAPTLADSYEQYF
TRBD1	few	TRBJ1-6	TRBV20-1	TGCAGTGCTAGAGACGGACAGGGAGGATCACCCCTCCACTTT	CSARDGQGGSPLHF
.	medium-sized	TRBJ2-7	TRBV27	TGTGCCAGCAGTCCCCGCCAGGTAGGCGAGCAGTACTTC	CASSPRQVGEQYF
.	.	TRBJ2-1	TRBV7-2	TGTGCCAGCAGCATCCGGGACTACAATGAGCAGTTCTTC	CASSIRDYNEQFF
.	.	TRBJ1-5	TRBV2	TGTGCCAGCAGGGGTCAGGCACACAATCATCCCCAGCATTTT	CASRGQAHNHPQHF
TRBD1	.	TRBJ2-4	TRBV12-3/TRBV12-4	TGTGCCAGCAGTTTAGGGACAGGGGGCTTAAACATTCAGTACTTC	CASSLGTGGLNIQYF
TRBD2	few	TRBJ2-1	TRBV6-2/TRBV6-3	TGTGCCAGCAGTTTACTAGCGGAACCTCCCTACAATGAGCAGTTCTTC	CASSLLAEPPYNEQFF
TRBD1	.	TRBJ2-2	TRBV7-2	TGTGCCAGCAGCTGGGGACAGTTTGTCGGGGAGCTGTTTTTT	CASSWGQFVGELFF
TRBD2	many	TRBJ2-2	TRBV10-1	TGCGCCAGCAGGGGTAGCGGGAGAGCGGACACCGGGGAGCTGTTTTTT	CASRGSGRADTGELFF
.	.	TRBJ1-6	TRBV6-2/TRBV6-3	TGTGCCAGCAGTTCAAAGACGTGGTCACCCCTCCACTTT	CASSSKTWSPLHF
.	many	TRBJ1-6	TRBV5-6	TGTGCCAGCAGCTTGGGGCAAGTATATAATTCACCCCTCCACTTT	CASSLGQVYNSPLHF